The next 30 T cell receptor beta chains were all read from a single sample in a study of regulatory T cells in long-lasting Graves disease. Arm-PCR with iRepertoire HTBI primers amplified the CDR3 regions for these TCR beta libraries. From the multiplex PCR reads, TCRdb called clonotypes with MiXCR, one entry per CDR3 protein. The table records over 350,000 distinct CDR3 sequences, 12% to 15% of them present only once. Time point of the sample: newly diagnosed GD, antithyroid drugs for less than 3 months. PBMC RNA was the source of the TCR library. The sample was also reused in another study, on T cells in Graves' hyperthyroidism and ophthalmopathy.

This specimen was peripheral blood mononuclear cells (PBMCs), taken at new diagnosis, from a patient treated with antithyroid drugs. The origin of the receptors is a woman between 45 and 60 years old with Graves disease.

This clonotype was counted only a few times. The gene calls are TRBV6-2 or TRBV6-3 and TRBJ2-5; possibly TRBD1 or TRBD2 for D (6 bases each). Germline V gene sequence: CDR1 MNHEY, CDR2 SVGEGT. This CDR3 has 15 residues. V lost 2 bases and J 5 bases, leaving 15 bases between the germline ends. CDR3 residues: CASSYPAGEEETQYF. In DNA, the CDR3 is TGTGCCAGCAGTTACCCGGCAGGGGAGGAGGAGACCCAGTACTTC.

This clonotype was counted at least ten times. The rearrangement links TRBV5-1 to TRBJ2-3; D possibly corresponds to TRBD1 (6 bases). The V end was cut by 0 bases, the J end by 2 bases, with 13 bases between. The V gene's germline CDR1 is SGHRS and CDR2 YFSETQ. This CDR3 has 16 amino acids. CDR3 protein: CASSLGQQGVTDTQYF. CDR3 nucleotides: TGCGCCAGCAGCTTGGGCCAACAGGGCGTCACAGATACGCAGTATTTT.

Comments on this clonotype: A much more abundant neighbour one base away suggests this may be a read error. The chain joins TRBV20-1 to TRBJ2-7; TRBD2 aligns across 9 bases. The V segment lost 3 bases and the J segment 4 bases; nucleotides outside the gene matches: 34. Germline CDR1 DFQATT, CDR2 SNEGSKA (reference sequence). The CDR3 length is 23 residues. The CDR3 here is CSASGASWGRWREGLTGWYEQYF. The CDR3 DNA reads as TGCAGTGCTAGTGGTGCTAGCTGGGGACGGTGGCGGGAGGGCCTCACCGGTTGGTACGAGCAGTACTTC.

In this sample, this clonotype turned up a few times. The chain has TRBV3-1 and TRBJ2-5; 12 bases line up with TRBD2. Germline CDR1 reads LGHDT; CDR2 reads YNNKEL (reference sequence). V was pared by 3 bases and J by 4 bases, with 3 bases of the junction left unmatched. The CDR3 length is 15 residues. CDR3 sequence (DNA): TGTGCCAGCAGCCAGTGGACTAGCGGGATAGAGACCCAGTACTTC. Translated: CASSQWTSGIETQYF.

Ten or more counts support this clonotype. The V call is TRBV13, the J call TRBJ2-7; D gene uncertain. The CDR3 loop spans 11 amino acids. V lost 5 bases and J 7 bases, leaving 9 bases between the germline ends. From germline, CDR1 is PRHDT and CDR2 FYEKMQ (reference sequence). The CDR3 bases are TGTGCCAGCAGCCAAGGGCGGGAGCAGTACTTC. Translated: CASSQGREQYF.

CDR3 nucleotides: TGTGCCAGCAGCCGGTTCGTCGGGAACACTGAAGCTTTCTTT. Protein: CASSRFVGNTEAFF. The chain links TRBV11-1 to TRBJ1-1, with D uncertain. The germline V gene encodes CDR1 SGHAT and CDR2 FQDESV (reference sequence). The CDR3 spans 14 residues. With 5 bases removed from V and 1 base from J, the gap between germline ends came to 11 bases.

This clonotype was counted ten times or more. V is TRBV29-1 and J is TRBJ2-5; 9 positions match TRBD1. CDR3 length: 14 residues. Trimming removed 7 bases from V and 5 bases from J; junction bases left unmatched: 11. From germline, CDR1 is SQVTM and CDR2 ANQGSEA. CDR3 protein: CSGVTGGSGETQYF. The CDR3 DNA reads as TGCAGCGGGGTAACAGGGGGCTCGGGTGAGACCCAGTACTTC.

This clonotype was counted ten times or more. The rearrangement links TRBV5-5 to TRBJ2-1; TRBD2 matches 9 bases. The CDR3 runs 14 residues. Germline CDR1 and CDR2: SGHKS and YYEKEE (reference sequence). The ends lost 1 base at V and 5 bases at J; junction bases unmatched: 1. CDR3 residues: CASSLTSGHNEQFF. CDR3 sequence (DNA): TGTGCCAGCAGCTTGACTAGCGGGCACAATGAGCAGTTCTTC.

This chain joins TRBV6-2 or TRBV6-3 and TRBJ2-3; 9 bases are shared with TRBD2. This CDR3 spans 13 amino acids. The germline CDR1 and CDR2 sequences are MNHEY and SVGEGT. Trimming took 8 bases from V and 3 from J; bases not matched to a gene: 3. The CDR3 reads CASDSGSTDTQYF. Here the CDR3 DNA reads TGTGCCAGCGATAGCGGGAGTACAGATACGCAGTATTTT.

This clonotype occurred many times. The rearrangement uses TRBV20-1 and TRBJ1-1; D gene unclear. With 3 bases removed from V and 3 bases from J, the gap between germline ends came to 14 bases. This CDR3 spans 14 amino acids. Germline-derived CDR1 and CDR2 are DFQATT and SNEGSKA (reference sequence). The CDR3 bases are TGCAGTGCTAGGCCCAGGTTTGTGTACACTGAAGCTTTCTTT. Amino acids: CSARPRFVYTEAFF.

The rearrangement uses TRBV29-1 and TRBJ2-2; TRBD1 might be the D (6 bases). Germline CDR1 is SQVTM and CDR2 is ANQGSEA. The V gene lost 7 bases and the J gene lost 3 bases, with 15 bases spanning the gap. This CDR3 is built from 14 residues. The CDR3 DNA sequence: TGCAGCGCTACACAGGGAACGGACACCGGGGAGCTGTTTTTT. Encoded protein: CSATQGTDTGELFF.

On this clonotype: This clone may be a read error of a much larger clone one base away. This sequence joins TRBV12-3 or TRBV12-4 and TRBJ2-5; 12 bases are a match to TRBD2. This CDR3 comprises 18 residues. The CDR3 bases are TGTGTCAGCAGTTTTCAGGCTAGCGGGAGGGCCGGTGGTGAGACCCAGTACTTC. It specifies CVSSFQASGRAGGETQYF.

This clonotype was recorded many times. The rearrangement uses TRBV2 and TRBJ2-3; perhaps D is TRBD1 or TRBD2 (5 bases each). Per germline, CDR1 SNHLY and CDR2 FYNNEI. Trimming removed 8 bases from V and 0 bases from J, with 6 bases in between. This CDR3 region has 12 residues. CDR3 loop: CASEGSTDTQYF. In DNA, the CDR3 is TGTGCCAGCGAGGGGAGCACAGATACGCAGTATTTT.

The chain carries TRBV4-1 and TRBJ2-7; 10 bases fit TRBD2. Germline V gives CDR1 MGHRA, CDR2 YSYEKL. The CDR3 covers 18 residues. J was trimmed by 5 bases and V by 1 base; bases with no gene match: 14. This CDR3 reads CASSQVGISGRQENEQYF. The CDR3 DNA follows: TGCGCCAGCAGCCAAGTGGGTATTAGCGGGAGGCAAGAGAACGAGCAGTACTTC.

This clonotype was observed a few times. The chain is built from TRBV25-1 and TRBJ2-3; a possible D gene is TRBD1 (6 bases). Trimming pared 7 bases from V and 0 bases from J, leaving 20 bases between. CDR1 MGHDK and CDR2 SYGVNS come from the germline V gene. The CDR3 loop spans 17 amino acids. CDR3 nucleotide sequence: TGTGCCAGCACCCCCGGGACACGGACCACTAGCACAGATACGCAGTATTTT. Translated, it gives CASTPGTRTTSTDTQYF.

This clonotype was counted many times. The V call is TRBV2, the J call TRBJ2-5, with no clear D. Germline V gene data show CDR1 as SNHLY and CDR2 as FYNNEI. The CDR3 runs 13 residues. Trimming shortened V by 5 bases and J by 0 bases, and 7 bases separated the two germline ends. CDR3 DNA sequence: TGTGCCAGCAGTTTGCTTCACCAAGAGACCCAGTACTTC. Residues: CASSLLHQETQYF.

This clonotype has a count of ten or more. V is TRBV6-2 or TRBV6-3 and J is TRBJ2-1, with TRBD2 identical over 8 bases. CDR1 is MNHEY, CDR2 SVGEGT, per germline. V shed 2 bases, J shed 5 bases, and the junction held 5 bases outside the gene matches. CDR3 size: 15 residues. The CDR3 is CASSYGGLVDNEQFF. The CDR3 region has the DNA TGTGCCAGCAGTTACGGGGGACTAGTAGACAATGAGCAGTTCTTC.

This clonotype showed up many times. Its ends do not fully match the called genes, so a read error is possible. This rearrangement joins TRBV5-1 to TRBJ2-3, with TRBD1 as a possible D gene (5 bases). CDR1 is SGHRS and CDR2 is YFSETQ in the germline V gene. The CDR3 length is 15 residues. The CDR3: CASSSRGPSTDTQYF. The CDR3 region has the DNA TGTGCCAGTTCCTCTAGGGGCCCGAGCACAGATACGCAGTATTTT.

This clonotype occurred a few times. This rearrangement joins TRBV30 to TRBJ2-7; D remains ambiguous. This CDR3 spans 11 amino acids. The germline V gene encodes CDR1 GTSNPN and CDR2 SVGIG (reference sequence). V gave up 4 bases and J gave up 3 bases, with 7 bases separating them. The CDR3 sequence: CAWNSGYEQYF. The CDR3 DNA sequence: TGTGCCTGGAATTCAGGCTACGAGCAGTACTTC.

This clonotype was recorded many times. V gene TRBV20-1 combines with J gene TRBJ2-1, with TRBD2 matching over 8 bases. After removal of 6 bases from V and 8 bases from J, the junction contained 12 bases not matched to a gene. The germline CDR1 and CDR2 sequences are DFQATT and SNEGSKA (reference sequence). The CDR3 runs to 14 residues. CDR3 DNA sequence: TGCAGTGCCGAGGGGGTAGCGGGAAGTGATGAGCAGTTCTTC. It specifies CSAEGVAGSDEQFF.

This clonotype was counted at least ten times. The chain is built from TRBV7-8 and TRBJ1-5, with D possibly being TRBD1 (5 bases). The CDR3 runs 16 residues. In germline, CDR1 is SGHVS, CDR2 FQNEAQ. Trimming removed 5 bases at V and 0 bases at J, with 14 bases between. The CDR3 nucleotides read TGTGCCAGCAGCCCAATGGGACTGACTAGCAATCAGCCCCAGCATTTT. Its translation: CASSPMGLTSNQPQHF.

The sample holds a few counts of this clonotype. The genes are TRBV3-1 and TRBJ2-7, with 7 bases lining up with TRBD2. This CDR3 contains 18 residues. Germline values: CDR1 LGHDT, CDR2 YNNKEL (reference sequence). The junction had 15 bases not matched to a gene; V was cut back by 0 bases and J by 4 bases. CDR3 DNA sequence: TGTGCCAGCAGCCAAGATGCCCTAGCGGCCTTAGGGTTTTACGAGCAGTACTTC. Protein sequence: CASSQDALAALGFYEQYF.

V usage is TRBV29-1 and J usage is TRBJ2-7; a weak D match, TRBD2 (6 bases). Germline V gene data show CDR1 as SQVTM and CDR2 as ANQGSEA. V shed 5 bases and J shed 6 bases, with 11 bases lying between them. The CDR3 is 11 residues long. CDR3 amino acids: CSVWWRGEQYF. The CDR3 DNA is TGCAGCGTTTGGTGGAGGGGCGAGCAGTACTTC.

This clonotype came up a few times. One base away lies a much larger clone, so this may be a sequencing read error. This chain connects TRBV12-3 or TRBV12-4 to TRBJ2-7; D may be TRBD2 (6 bases). Trimming pared 6 bases from V and 1 base from J, leaving 13 bases between. This CDR3 spans 14 amino acids. The CDR3 nucleotides read TGTGCCAGCAGCTTGAACGGACTATCCTACGAGCAGTACTTC. Translation: CASSLNGLSYEQYF.

On this clonotype: Since a much larger clone is just one base distant, this may be a read error. This CDR3 is CASSLTQGELYNEQFF. The CDR3 coding sequence is TGTGCCAGCAGCTTGACCCAGGGGGAGCTCTACAATGAGCAGTTCTTC. This sequence joins TRBV5-8 and TRBJ2-1; 7 bases are a match to TRBD1. Germline V CDR1 and CDR2: SGHTS, YDEGEE. The trim removed 1 base at V and 3 bases at J, leaving 7 bases unmatched. This CDR3 comprises 16 residues.

Notes on this clonotype: This may be a read error, as it is one base from a much larger clone. The chain combines TRBV6-2 or TRBV6-3 with TRBJ2-5; D gene uncertain. The CDR3 sequence is 11 residues long. V was shortened by 7 bases and J by 6 bases, with 9 bases between the two germline ends. Germline CDR1 MNHEY, CDR2 SVGEGT. The CDR3 region is CASTNRKTQYF. For the CDR3, the DNA is TGTGCCAGCACCAACAGAAAGACCCAGTACTTC.

This clonotype was counted many times. This chain joins TRBV29-1 and TRBJ2-7; the D gene is possibly TRBD1 (6 bases). Trimming pared 3 bases from V and 3 bases from J, leaving 9 bases between. CDR1 is SQVTM, CDR2 ANQGSEA, per germline. The CDR3 is made up of 12 amino acids. CDR3 residues: CSVEGDNYEQYF. The CDR3 DNA follows: TGCAGCGTTGAGGGGGACAACTACGAGCAGTACTTC.

J is TRBJ1-1 and V is TRBV4-2; 7 nucleotides align to TRBD1. CDR1 LGHNA and CDR2 YNFKEQ come from the germline V gene. The CDR3 spans 16 residues. Trimming cost V 1 base and J 4 bases; bases outside gene matches: 9. The CDR3 region has the DNA TGTGCCAGCAGCCAAGGGGAGGGGGCCGGGGGCACTGAAGCTTTCTTT. This sequence encodes CASSQGEGAGGTEAFF.

This clonotype was observed a handful of times. V is TRBV18 and J is TRBJ1-2; D gene ambiguous. Germline loops: CDR1 KGHSH, CDR2 LQKENI. Trimming took off 3 bases at V and 0 bases at J, with 14 bases between the two ends. The CDR3 sequence is 16 residues long. CDR3 sequence: CASSPPLVTSNYGYTF. DNA of the CDR3: TGTGCCAGCTCACCGCCCTTAGTAACTTCTAACTATGGCTACACCTTC.

This clonotype was found a few times. V gene TRBV11-2 combines with J gene TRBJ2-1; 10 nucleotides line up with TRBD2. Looked up from germline, CDR1 is SGHAT and CDR2 is FQNNGV. The CDR3 consists of 18 residues. The V gene end was trimmed by 0 bases and the J gene end by 5 bases; junction bases not matched to a gene: 10. The CDR3 DNA is TGTGCCAGCAGCTTAGATCCCCCGGGACTAGCGCTAAACAATGAGCAGTTCTTC. Translation gives CASSLDPPGLALNNEQFF.